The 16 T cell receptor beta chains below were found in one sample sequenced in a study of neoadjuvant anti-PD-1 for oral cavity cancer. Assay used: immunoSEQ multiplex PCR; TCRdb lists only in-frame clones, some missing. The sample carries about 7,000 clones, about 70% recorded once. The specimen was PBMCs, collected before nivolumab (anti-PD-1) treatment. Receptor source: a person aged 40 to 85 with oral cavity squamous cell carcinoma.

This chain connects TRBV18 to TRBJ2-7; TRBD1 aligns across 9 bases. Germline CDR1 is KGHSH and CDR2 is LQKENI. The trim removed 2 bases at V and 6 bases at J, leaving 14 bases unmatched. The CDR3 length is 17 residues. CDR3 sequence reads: CASSPGITGGGLSEQYF. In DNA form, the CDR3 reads TGTGCCAGCTCACCAGGGATTACAGGGGGCGGTCTCAGCGAGCAGTACTTC.

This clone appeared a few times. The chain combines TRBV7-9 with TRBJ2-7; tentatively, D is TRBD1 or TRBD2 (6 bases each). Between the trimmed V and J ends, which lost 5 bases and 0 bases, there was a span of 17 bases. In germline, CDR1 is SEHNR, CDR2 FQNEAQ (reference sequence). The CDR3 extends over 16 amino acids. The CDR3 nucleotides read TGTGCCAGCAGCCCGGGGGCCACAGGGCTCTCCTACGAGCAGTACTTC. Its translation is CASSPGATGLSYEQYF.

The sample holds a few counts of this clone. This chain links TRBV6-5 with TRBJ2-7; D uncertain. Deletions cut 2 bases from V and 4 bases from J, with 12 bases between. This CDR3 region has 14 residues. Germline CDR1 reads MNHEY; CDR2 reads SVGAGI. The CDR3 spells CASSYGRKPYEQYF. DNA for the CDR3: TGTGCCAGCAGTTACGGGCGGAAACCTTACGAGCAGTACTTC.

DNA of the CDR3: TGTGCCAGCAGCTTAGGCTCAGGGACCCAACGGGCTTTCTTT. Translated: CASSLGSGTQRAFF. The V call is TRBV7-9, the J call TRBJ1-1; maybe TRBD1 (5 bases). Trimming pared 1 base from V and 11 bases from J, leaving 17 bases between. CDR1 and CDR2 (germline): SEHNR, FQNEAQ (reference sequence). The CDR3 is 14 amino acids.

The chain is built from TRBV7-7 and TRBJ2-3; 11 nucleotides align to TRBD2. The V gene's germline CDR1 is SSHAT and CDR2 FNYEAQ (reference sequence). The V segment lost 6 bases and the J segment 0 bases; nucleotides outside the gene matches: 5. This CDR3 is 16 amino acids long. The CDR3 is CASSLGLAASTDTQYF. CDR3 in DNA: TGTGCCAGCAGTCTGGGACTAGCGGCTAGCACAGATACGCAGTATTTT.

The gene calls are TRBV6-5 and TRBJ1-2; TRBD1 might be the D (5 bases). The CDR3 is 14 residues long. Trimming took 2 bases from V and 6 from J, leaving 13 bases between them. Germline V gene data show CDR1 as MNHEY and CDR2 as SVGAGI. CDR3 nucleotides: TGTGCCAGCAGTTACGGGGGAGGGCTAGATGGCTACACCTTC. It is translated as CASSYGGGLDGYTF.

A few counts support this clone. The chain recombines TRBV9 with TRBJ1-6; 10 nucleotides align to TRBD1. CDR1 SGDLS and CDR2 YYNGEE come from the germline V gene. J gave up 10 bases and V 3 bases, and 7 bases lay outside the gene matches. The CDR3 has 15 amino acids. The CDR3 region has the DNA TGTGCCAGCAGCGCCCGGGACAGGGGTGGCTCACCCCTCCACTTT. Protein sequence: CASSARDRGGSPLHF.

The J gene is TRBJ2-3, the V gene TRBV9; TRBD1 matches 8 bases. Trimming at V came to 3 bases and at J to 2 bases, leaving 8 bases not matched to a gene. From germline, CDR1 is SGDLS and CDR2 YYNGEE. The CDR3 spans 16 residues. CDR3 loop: CASSGDGTGPTDTQYF. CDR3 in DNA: TGTGCCAGCAGCGGCGACGGGACAGGCCCCACAGATACGCAGTATTTT.

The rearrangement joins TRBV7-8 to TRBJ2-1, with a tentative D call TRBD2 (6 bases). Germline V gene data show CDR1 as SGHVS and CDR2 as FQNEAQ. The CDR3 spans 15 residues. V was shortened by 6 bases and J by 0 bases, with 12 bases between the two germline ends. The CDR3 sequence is CASSPRGFSYNEQFF. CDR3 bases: TGTGCCAGCAGTCCTCGGGGGTTCTCCTACAATGAGCAGTTCTTC.

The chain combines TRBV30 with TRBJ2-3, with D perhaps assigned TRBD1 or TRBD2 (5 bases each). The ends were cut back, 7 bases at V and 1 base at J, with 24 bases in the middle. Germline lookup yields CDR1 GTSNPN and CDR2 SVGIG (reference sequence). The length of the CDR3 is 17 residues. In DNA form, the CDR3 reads TGTGCCTTTACCCGCCCGGGGCTTCTCGGGGGCACAGATACGCAGTATTTT. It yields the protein CAFTRPGLLGGTDTQYF.

This chain's CDR3 is CASSVEGRTGRAFF. For the CDR3, the DNA is TGTGCCAGCAGCGTAGAGGGGCGAACAGGGAGGGCTTTCTTT. The chain joins TRBV9 to TRBJ1-1, with TRBD1 as a possible D gene (6 bases). This CDR3 has 14 residues. The V end was cut by 0 bases, the J end by 11 bases, with 17 bases between. From germline, CDR1 is SGDLS and CDR2 YYNGEE.

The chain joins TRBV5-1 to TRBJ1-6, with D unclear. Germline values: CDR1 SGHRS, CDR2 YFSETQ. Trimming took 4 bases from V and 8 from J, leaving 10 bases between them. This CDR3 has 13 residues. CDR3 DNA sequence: TGCGCCAGCAGCCCGTCGCTCGATTCACCCCTCCACTTT. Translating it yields CASSPSLDSPLHF.

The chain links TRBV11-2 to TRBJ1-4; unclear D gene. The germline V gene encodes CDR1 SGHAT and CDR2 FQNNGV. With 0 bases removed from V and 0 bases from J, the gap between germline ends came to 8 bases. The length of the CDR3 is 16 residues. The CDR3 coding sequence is TGTGCCAGCAGCTTAGACAGACCTACAACTAATGAAAAACTGTTTTTT. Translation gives CASSLDRPTTNEKLFF.

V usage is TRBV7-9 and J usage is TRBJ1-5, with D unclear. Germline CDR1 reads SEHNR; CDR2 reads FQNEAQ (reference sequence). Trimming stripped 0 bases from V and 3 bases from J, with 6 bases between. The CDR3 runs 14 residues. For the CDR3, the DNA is TGTGCCAGCAGCTTAGCAGGGATCAATCAGCCCCAGCATTTT. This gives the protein CASSLAGINQPQHF.

DNA of the CDR3: TGCGCCAGCAGTGACTCAGGGGCACTCGCTGAAGCTTTCTTT. Amino acids: CASSDSGALAEAFF. The chain employs TRBV10-1 and TRBJ1-1, with D tentatively TRBD1 (6 bases). Trimming took 3 bases from V and 6 from J, leaving 14 bases between them. Germline values: CDR1 WNHNN, CDR2 SYGVQD (reference sequence). CDR3 length equals 14 residues.

This chain's CDR3 is CAGSGDGGQPQHF. The CDR3 DNA reads TGTGCGGGGTCAGGGGACGGGGGTCAGCCCCAGCATTTT. J is TRBJ1-5 and V is TRBV19, with D perhaps matching TRBD1 (6 bases). Germline CDR1 LNHDA, CDR2 SQIVND (reference sequence). The CDR3 has 13 amino acids.